Sequencing of this T cell receptor (beta chain) was carried out in a study of tumor-infiltrating lymphocytes in glioblastoma multiforme. General observations from the study: Detected clone frequencies may not reflect cell counts, being RNA-based.

Germline CDR1 and CDR2: SGHAT and FQNNGV. V dropped 6 bases and J dropped 6 bases, with 16 bases sitting between them. The CDR3 is 14 residues long. This clonotype was observed at least ten times. What it recognizes is unknown. TCRB libraries came from RNA via three nested multiplex PCR rounds. TCRdb re-called the multiplex PCR reads with MiXCR, one entry per CDR3 protein. The data hold about 19,000 distinct CDR3 sequences, with 60% to 80% observed a single time. The TCR was taken from a male donor with glioblastoma. The chain is built from TRBV11-2 and TRBJ2-3; perhaps D is TRBD1 or TRBD2 (5 bases each). The sequenced sample consisted of peripheral blood. CDR3 sequence: CASRSAPEGDTQYF. CDR3 bases: TGTGCCAGCAGGTCGGCCCCCGAGGGGGATACGCAGTATTTT.